This TCR beta chain was captured in a study of T cell responses to AZD1222 COVID-19 vaccine. Profiled with immunoSEQ multiplex PCR; TCRdb holds only in-frame clones, not every one. Among about 150,000 clones listed, 90% were seen once. V lost 1 base and J lost 1, with 7 bases in between. Germline loops: CDR1 LGHNA, CDR2 YSLEER. CDR3 length: 15 residues. Study results and caveats: A reported finding is that nearly half of spike-specific TCRs target unmutated variant regions.

Points on this clone: Its antigen is not known.

This sequence originates from an adult in good health. The source was peripheral blood, collected on day 0 of AZD1222 vaccination. This chain links TRBV4-3 with TRBJ2-2; D is undetermined. CDR3 nucleotides: TGCGCCAGCAGCCAAGTCAACGGGAACACCGGGGAGCTGTTTTTT. This codes for CASSQVNGNTGELFF.